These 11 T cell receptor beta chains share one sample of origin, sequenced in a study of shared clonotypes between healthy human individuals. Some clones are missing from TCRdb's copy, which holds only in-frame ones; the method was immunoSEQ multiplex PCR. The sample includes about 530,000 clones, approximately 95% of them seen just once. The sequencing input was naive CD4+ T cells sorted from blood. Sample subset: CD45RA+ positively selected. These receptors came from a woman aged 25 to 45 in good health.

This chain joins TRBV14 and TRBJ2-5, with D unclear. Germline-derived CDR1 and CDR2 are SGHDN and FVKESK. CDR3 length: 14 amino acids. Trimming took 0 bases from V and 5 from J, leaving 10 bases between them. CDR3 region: CASSQDQLRETQYF. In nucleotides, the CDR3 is TGTGCCAGCAGCCAAGATCAACTAAGGGAGACCCAGTACTTC.

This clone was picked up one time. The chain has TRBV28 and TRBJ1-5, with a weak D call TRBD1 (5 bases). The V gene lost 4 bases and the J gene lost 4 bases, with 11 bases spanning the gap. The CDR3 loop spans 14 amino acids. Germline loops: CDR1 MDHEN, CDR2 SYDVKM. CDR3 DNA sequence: TGTGCCAGCAGTTGGGGCCAGGGTAATCAGCCCCAGCATTTT. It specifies CASSWGQGNQPQHF.

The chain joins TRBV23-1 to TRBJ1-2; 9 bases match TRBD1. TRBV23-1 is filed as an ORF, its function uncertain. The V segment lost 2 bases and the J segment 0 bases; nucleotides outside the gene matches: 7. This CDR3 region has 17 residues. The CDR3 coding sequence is TGCGCCAGCAGTCAAAGAAACAGGGGGCGGACTAACTATGGCTACACCTTC. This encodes CASSQRNRGRTNYGYTF.

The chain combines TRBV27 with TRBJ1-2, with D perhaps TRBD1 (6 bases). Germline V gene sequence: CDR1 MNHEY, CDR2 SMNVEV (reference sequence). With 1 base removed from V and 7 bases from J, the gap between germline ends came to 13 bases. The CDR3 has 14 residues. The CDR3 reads CASSLFRGGGGYTF. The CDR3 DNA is TGTGCCAGCAGTTTATTCAGGGGCGGAGGTGGCTACACCTTC.

CDR3 residues: CASSHAQGDGYTF. The CDR3 nucleotides are TGCGCCAGCAGCCACGCACAGGGGGATGGCTACACCTTC. The chain has TRBV4-1 and TRBJ1-2; 8 bases map to TRBD1. V lost 3 bases, J lost 6 bases, and 3 bases stayed unmatched. The germline V gene has CDR1 MGHRA and CDR2 YSYEKL. The CDR3 loop spans 13 amino acids.

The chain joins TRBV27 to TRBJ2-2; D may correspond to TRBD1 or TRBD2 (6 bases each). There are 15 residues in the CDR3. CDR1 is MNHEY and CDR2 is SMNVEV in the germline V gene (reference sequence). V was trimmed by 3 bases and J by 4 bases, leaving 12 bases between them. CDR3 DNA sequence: TGTGCCAGCAGTTTGTGGGGGGCGGGCACCGGGGAGCTGTTTTTT. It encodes CASSLWGAGTGELFF.

CDR3 protein: CASSLQGRGGTEAFF. In nucleotides, the CDR3 is TGTGCCAGCAGCTTACAGGGGCGAGGGGGCACTGAAGCTTTCTTT. The genes are TRBV5-6 and TRBJ1-1; 7 bases are shared with TRBD1. The junction had 8 bases not matched to a gene; V was cut back by 2 bases and J by 4 bases. CDR3 length equals 15 residues. Germline loops: CDR1 SGHDT, CDR2 YYEEEE. The complete variable domain, with remaining parts taken from reference TRBV5-6 and TRBJ1-1, reads DAGVTQSPTHLIKTRGQQVTLRCSPKSGHDTVSWYQQALGQGPQFIFQYYEEEERQRGNFPDRFSGHQFPNYSSELNVNALLLGDSALYLCASSLQGRGGTEAFFGQGTRLTVV.

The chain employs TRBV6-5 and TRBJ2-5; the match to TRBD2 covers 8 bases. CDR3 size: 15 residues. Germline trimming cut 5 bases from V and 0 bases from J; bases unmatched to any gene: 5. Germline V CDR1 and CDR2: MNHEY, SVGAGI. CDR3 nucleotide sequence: TGTGCCAGCAGTACCTCGCGGGGGGACCAAGAGACCCAGTACTTC. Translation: CASSTSRGDQETQYF.

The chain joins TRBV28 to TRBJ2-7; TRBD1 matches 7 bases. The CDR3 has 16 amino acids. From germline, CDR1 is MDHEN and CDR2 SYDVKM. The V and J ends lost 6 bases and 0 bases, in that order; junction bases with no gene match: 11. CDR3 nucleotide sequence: TGTGCCAGCAGCTCCTCGGGACAGCCTAACTCCTACGAGCAGTACTTC. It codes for CASSSSGQPNSYEQYF.

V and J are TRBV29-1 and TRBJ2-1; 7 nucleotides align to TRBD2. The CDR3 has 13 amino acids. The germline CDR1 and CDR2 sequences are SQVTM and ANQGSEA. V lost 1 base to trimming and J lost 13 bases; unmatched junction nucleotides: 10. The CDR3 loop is CSVEGRLAGLQFF. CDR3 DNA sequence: TGCAGCGTTGAAGGTAGACTAGCCGGCTTACAGTTCTTC.

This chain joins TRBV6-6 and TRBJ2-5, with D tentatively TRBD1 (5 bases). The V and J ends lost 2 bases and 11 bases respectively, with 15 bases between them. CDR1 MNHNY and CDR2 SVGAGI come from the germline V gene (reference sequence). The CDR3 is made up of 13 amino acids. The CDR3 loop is CASSYAGSDEQYF. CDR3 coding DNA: TGTGCCAGCAGTTACGCAGGGTCGGATGAGCAGTACTTC.